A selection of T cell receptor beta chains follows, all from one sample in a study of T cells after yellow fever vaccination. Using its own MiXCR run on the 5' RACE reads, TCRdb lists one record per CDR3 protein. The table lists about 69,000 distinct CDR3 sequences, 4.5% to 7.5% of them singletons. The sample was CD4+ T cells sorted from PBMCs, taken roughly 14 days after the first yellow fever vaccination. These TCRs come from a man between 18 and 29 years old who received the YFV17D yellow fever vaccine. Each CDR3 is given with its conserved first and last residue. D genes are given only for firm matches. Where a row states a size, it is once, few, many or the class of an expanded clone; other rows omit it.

CASSSRTRQETQYF	TGTGCCAGCAGCTCCCGGACTAGACAAGAGACCCAGTACTTC	TRBD2	many	TRBV5-4	TRBJ2-5
CASSLWGNTEAFF	TGTGCCAGCAGTTTGTGGGGGAACACTGAAGCTTTCTTT	.	many	TRBV28	TRBJ1-1
CASSLSRFLAGGVNIQYF	TGTGCCAGCAGCTTGAGTCGATTCCTAGCGGGGGGGGTGAACATTCAGTACTTC	TRBD2	many	TRBV5-5	TRBJ2-4
CASSVGTGGLETQYF	TGTGCCAGCAGCGTGGGGACAGGGGGCTTAGAGACCCAGTACTTC	TRBD1	many	TRBV9	TRBJ2-5
CASSGRWETQYF	TGTGCCAGCAGCGGTAGGTGGGAGACCCAGTACTTC	.	many	TRBV7-2	TRBJ2-5
CASSHEGDRNTGELFF	TGTGCCAGCAGCCACGAGGGGGATCGCAACACCGGGGAGCTGTTTTTT	.	few	TRBV3-1	TRBJ2-2
CASSPSTGEGSYEQYF	TGTGCCAGCTCACCATCTACAGGGGAGGGCTCCTACGAGCAGTACTTC	.	many	TRBV18	TRBJ2-7
CASSSLGTSGSNVLTF	TGTGCCAGCAGTTCCTTGGGGACATCGGGTTCCAACGTCCTGACTTTC	.	many	TRBV27	TRBJ2-6
CASSSQGQGTDEQYF	TGTGCCAGCAGCTCGCAGGGACAGGGTACAGACGAGCAGTACTTC	TRBD1	many	TRBV7-2	TRBJ2-7
CASSSPWSPLHF	TGTGCCAGCAGCTCTCCGTGGTCACCCCTCCACTTT	.	many	TRBV7-2	TRBJ1-6
CASSTMGARKDTQYF	TGTGCCAGCTCCACGATGGGGGCGAGAAAAGATACGCAGTATTTT	.	many	TRBV18	TRBJ2-3
CASRRGGEKLFF	TGTGCCTCCCGGAGGGGAGGCGAAAAACTGTTTTTT	.	.	TRBV19	TRBJ1-4
CASSKSGDTQYF	TGTGCCAGCAGCAAGTCAGGGGACACGCAGTATTTT	.	many	TRBV9	TRBJ2-3
CASSLAGQGAETQYF	TGCGCCAGCAGCTTGGCCGGACAGGGGGCTGAGACCCAGTACTTC	TRBD1	many	TRBV5-1	TRBJ2-5
CSAAGVDTQYF	TGCAGTGCTGCGGGGGTAGATACGCAGTATTTT	TRBD2	many	TRBV20-1	TRBJ2-3
CASSRGQGRIRNYGYTF	TGTGCCAGCAGCCGAGGACAGGGACGAATACGTAACTATGGCTACACCTTC	TRBD1	many	TRBV2	TRBJ1-2
CASSPGLVDRSETQYF	TGCGCCAGCAGCCCCGGACTAGTTGATCGTTCAGAGACCCAGTACTTC	TRBD2	many	TRBV5-1	TRBJ2-5
CASSSRRRGSYNEQFF	TGTGCCAGCAGTTCCAGGCGTCGGGGCTCCTACAATGAGCAGTTCTTC	.	many	TRBV6-5	TRBJ2-1
CASSQGAKNTGELFF	TGCGCCAGCAGCCAGGGGGCTAAGAACACCGGGGAGCTGTTTTTT	.	many	TRBV4-1	TRBJ2-2
CASIAGPTGGRELFF	TGTGCCAGTATTGCCGGGCCCACAGGGGGACGGGAGCTGTTTTTT	TRBD1	few	TRBV19	TRBJ2-2
CASSLVSQPPYEQYF	TGTGCCAGCAGCTTAGTATCACAGCCTCCCTACGAGCAGTACTTC	.	many	TRBV7-2	TRBJ2-7
CASSPDRSYGYTF	TGTGCCAGCAGCCCCGACAGGTCCTATGGCTACACCTTC	.	.	TRBV12-3/TRBV12-4	TRBJ1-2
CASSLEGHPNTDTQYF	TGTGCCAGCAGCTTAGAAGGACATCCAAACACAGATACGCAGTATTTT	.	.	TRBV7-2	TRBJ2-3
CSVDGVRSIDTQYF	TGCAGCGTTGACGGCGTACGGTCTATAGATACGCAGTATTTT	.	many	TRBV29-1	TRBJ2-3
CASSQQGAPSTDTQYF	TGCGCCAGCAGCCAGCAGGGGGCGCCGAGCACAGATACGCAGTATTTT	TRBD1	many	TRBV4-1	TRBJ2-3
CASSDPRTGTTRYTF	TGTGCCAGCAGCGACCCCCGGACAGGGACGACTCGCTACACCTTC	TRBD1	many	TRBV7-2	TRBJ1-2
CASSERRWAGANVLTF	TGCGCCAGCAGCGAGCGCAGGTGGGCTGGGGCCAACGTCCTGACTTTC	.	many	TRBV5-1	TRBJ2-6
CASSEGRRQPQHF	TGTGCCAGCAGCGAGGGACGACGGCAGCCCCAGCATTTT	.	many	TRBV7-2	TRBJ1-5
CASAWGRSYNEQFF	TGTGCCAGTGCATGGGGTCGCTCCTACAATGAGCAGTTCTTC	.	many	TRBV19	TRBJ2-1
CASGWDGPSSYNSPLHF	TGTGCCAGCGGATGGGACGGCCCGAGCTCCTATAATTCACCCCTCCACTTT	.	.	TRBV5-4	TRBJ1-6
CASSQPTSGGASEQYF	TGTGCCAGCAGCCAACCTACTAGCGGGGGGGCCTCCGAGCAGTACTTC	TRBD2	many	TRBV4-2	TRBJ2-7
CASSLVGGAGTEAFF	TGTGCCAGCAGCTTGGTGGGGGGCGCTGGGACTGAAGCTTTCTTT	.	many	TRBV5-5	TRBJ1-1
CASSQDLRGLDTQYF	TGTGCCAGCAGCCAAGATCTCAGGGGGCTGGATACGCAGTATTTT	TRBD1	.	TRBV4-2	TRBJ2-3
CASSRQGRNGYTF	TGTGCCAGCAGTCGACAGGGGAGGAATGGCTACACCTTC	TRBD1	many	TRBV6-1	TRBJ1-2
CSVETGNIQYF	TGCAGCGTTGAAACAGGAAACATTCAGTACTTC	.	.	TRBV29-1	TRBJ2-4
CASSSRDRGSGEAFF	TGTGCCAGCAGCTCCCGGGACAGGGGATCGGGTGAAGCTTTCTTT	TRBD1	many	TRBV5-4	TRBJ1-1
CASSLGGTGKETQYF	TGTGCCAGCAGCTTGGGCGGGACAGGGAAAGAGACCCAGTACTTC	TRBD1	many	TRBV5-4	TRBJ2-5
CASSPLGGLHEQFF	TGTGCCAGCAGCCCCCTGGGGGGGCTCCATGAGCAGTTCTTC	.	many	TRBV5-4	TRBJ2-1
CATDRDGSTEAFF	TGTGCCACGGACAGGGATGGGTCAACTGAAGCTTTCTTT	TRBD1	many	TRBV10-3	TRBJ1-1
CASTRMMGDLYEQYF	TGCGCCAGCACCCGAATGATGGGGGATCTCTACGAGCAGTACTTC	.	many	TRBV4-3	TRBJ2-7
CAIPWEAGNTIYF	TGTGCCATCCCTTGGGAGGCGGGAAACACCATATATTTT	.	many	TRBV10-3	TRBJ1-3
CASSGETGDGEKLFF	TGTGCCAGCAGCGGGGAAACAGGGGATGGTGAAAAACTGTTTTTT	TRBD1	many	TRBV5-6	TRBJ1-4
CASSQGMDTQYF	TGCGCCAGCAGCCAGGGGATGGATACGCAGTATTTT	.	many	TRBV4-1	TRBJ2-3
CASSVVYNEQFF	TGTGCCAGCAGCGTAGTGTACAATGAGCAGTTCTTC	.	many	TRBV9	TRBJ2-1
CASRTGTLTGELFF	TGCGCCAGCAGGACCGGGACTCTCACCGGGGAGCTGTTTTTT	.	many	TRBV5-1	TRBJ2-2
CASSTRTAGTGSTDTQYF	TGTGCCAGCAGCACACGGACAGCCGGGACAGGGAGCACAGATACGCAGTATTTT	TRBD1	many	TRBV7-8	TRBJ2-3
CSATRDSNTDTQYF	TGCAGTGCCACCCGGGACTCAAACACAGATACGCAGTATTTT	.	many	TRBV20-1	TRBJ2-3
CASSPRGVETQYF	TGCGCCAGCAGCCCCCGGGGGGTGGAGACCCAGTACTTC	TRBD2	.	TRBV5-1	TRBJ2-5
CASLKETETQYF	TGTGCCAGCCTGAAGGAGACAGAGACCCAGTACTTC	.	many	TRBV12-3/TRBV12-4	TRBJ2-5
CASSLGTGGRNQPQHF	TGTGCCAGCAGCTTAGGGACAGGGGGCCGCAATCAGCCCCAGCATTTT	TRBD1	many	TRBV7-2	TRBJ1-5
CSAWPLGGASSYNEQFF	TGCAGTGCTTGGCCCCTCGGGGGGGCCAGTTCCTACAATGAGCAGTTCTTC	TRBD2	.	TRBV20-1	TRBJ2-1
CASSVAGTSGAMYEQYF	TGTGCCAGCAGCGTAGCCGGGACTAGCGGTGCGATGTACGAGCAGTACTTC	TRBD2	many	TRBV9	TRBJ2-7
CASSGGGQGETEAFF	TGTGCCAGCAGCGGAGGGGGACAAGGAGAAACTGAAGCTTTCTTT	.	.	TRBV9	TRBJ1-1
CASSFGGALTDTQYF	TGTGCCAGCAGTTTCGGGGGGGCTCTCACAGATACGCAGTATTTT	TRBD2	many	TRBV12-3/TRBV12-4	TRBJ2-3
CASSVHPSLHTPENIQYF	TGTGCCAGCAGCGTGCACCCGTCCCTTCACACCCCAGAAAACATTCAGTACTTC	.	many	TRBV9	TRBJ2-4
CASRSGTEIYEQYF	TGCGCCAGCCGCTCCGGGACAGAGATTTACGAGCAGTACTTC	TRBD1	many	TRBV5-1	TRBJ2-7